This entry describes one TCR beta chain. Its antigen is unidentified. Each patient with chemo-refractory metastatic non-small-cell lung cancer was treated with focal radiation plus CTLA-4 blockade using ipilimumab. These data come from a study of radiotherapy plus CTLA-4 blockade in lung cancer. Study details: Objective responses emerged in about 20% of patients, and 31% attained disease control.

General study results and limits: Early clone dynamics of blood T cells, plus interferon-beta, reportedly predicted response best. In blood, TCR clones derived from the tumor expanded after radiotherapy plus ipilimumab.

Measured with immunoSEQ multiplex PCR; TCRdb has only the in-frame clones, and not every one. The table has about 80,000 clones, under 80% seen once; the top ten hold over 20%. Trimming pared 6 bases from V and 0 bases from J, leaving 14 bases between. From germline, CDR1 is KGHSH and CDR2 LQKENI. CDR3 length equals 15 residues. The sequence was collected from a human donor with non-small cell lung cancer whose response to radiotherapy plus ipilimumab could not be evaluated. Some clones in this sample may be carry-over from other donors' samples. Specimen: peripheral blood, collected from a patient treated with radiotherapy plus ipilimumab. The chain has TRBV18 and TRBJ1-1, with a weak D call TRBD1 (6 bases). The DNA of the CDR3 is TGTGCCAGCTCCCCTGGCAGGGGAATGAACACTGAAGCTTTCTTT. Its translation: CASSPGRGMNTEAFF. The whole variable domain, remainder taken from reference TRBV18 and TRBJ1-1, is NAGVMQNPRHLVRRRGQEARLRCSPMKGHSHVYWYRQLPEEGLKFMVYLQKENIIDESGMPKERFSAEFPKEGPSILRIQQVVRGDSAAYFCASSPGRGMNTEAFFGQGTRLTVV.